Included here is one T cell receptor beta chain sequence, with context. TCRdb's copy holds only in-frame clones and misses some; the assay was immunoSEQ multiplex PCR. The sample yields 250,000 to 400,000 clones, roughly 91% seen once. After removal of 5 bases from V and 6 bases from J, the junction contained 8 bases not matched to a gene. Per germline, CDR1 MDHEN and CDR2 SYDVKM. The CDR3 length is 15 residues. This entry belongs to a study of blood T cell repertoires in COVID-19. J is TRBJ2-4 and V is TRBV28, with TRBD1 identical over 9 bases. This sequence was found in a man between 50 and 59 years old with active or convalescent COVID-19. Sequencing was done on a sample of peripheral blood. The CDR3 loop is CASSGTRQGVNIQYF. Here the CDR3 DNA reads TGTGCCAGCAGTGGGACCCGACAGGGGGTAAACATTCAGTACTTC.